The clone carrying this TCR beta chain occurred a few times. Assay: immunoSEQ multiplex PCR; the TCRdb copy retains only in-frame clones and omits some. Of about 190,000 clones listed, 86% are singletons. These data belong to a study of blood T cell repertoires in COVID-19. V lost 6 bases to trimming and J lost 4 bases, with 13 bases between them. The CDR3 loop spans 14 amino acids. Per germline, CDR1 LNHDA and CDR2 SQIVND (reference sequence). The receptor was isolated from a woman in her thirties who had recovered from COVID-19. This rearrangement joins TRBV19 to TRBJ1-3; TRBD1 might be the D (5 bases). Sequenced input: PBMCs or T cells enriched from blood (not recorded which). CDR3 nucleotides: TGTGCCAGTAGGCAGGGAACGGGCGGAAACACCATATATTTT. Its translation: CASRQGTGGNTIYF.